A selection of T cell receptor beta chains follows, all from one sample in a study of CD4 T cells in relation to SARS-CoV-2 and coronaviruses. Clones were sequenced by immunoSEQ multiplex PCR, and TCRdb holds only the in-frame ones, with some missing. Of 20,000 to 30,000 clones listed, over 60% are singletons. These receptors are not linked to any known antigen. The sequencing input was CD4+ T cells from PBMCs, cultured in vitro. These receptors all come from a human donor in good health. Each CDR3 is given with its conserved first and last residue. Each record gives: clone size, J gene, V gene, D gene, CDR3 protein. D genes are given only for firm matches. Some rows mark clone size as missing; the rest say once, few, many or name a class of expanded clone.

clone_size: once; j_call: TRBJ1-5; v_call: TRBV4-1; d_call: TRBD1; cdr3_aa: CASSQDVQGNSNQPQHF
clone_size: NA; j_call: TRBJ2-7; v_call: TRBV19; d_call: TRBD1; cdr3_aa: CASSMGTGRFYEQYF
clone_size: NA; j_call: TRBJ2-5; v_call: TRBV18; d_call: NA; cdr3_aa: CASSQDQETQYF
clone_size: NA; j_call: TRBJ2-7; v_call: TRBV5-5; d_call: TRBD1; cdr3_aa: CASSLEGTGVHEQYF
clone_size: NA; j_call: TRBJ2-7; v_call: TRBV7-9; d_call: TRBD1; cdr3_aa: CASSLQGQPYEQYF
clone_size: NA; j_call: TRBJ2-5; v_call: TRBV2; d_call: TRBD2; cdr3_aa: CARTLSLAGVETQYF
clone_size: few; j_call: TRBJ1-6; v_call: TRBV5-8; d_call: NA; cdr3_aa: CASSLNGWHNSPLHF
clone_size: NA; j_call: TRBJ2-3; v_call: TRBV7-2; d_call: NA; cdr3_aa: CATMDGSWGADTQYF
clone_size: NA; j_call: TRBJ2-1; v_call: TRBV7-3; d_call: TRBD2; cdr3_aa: CASSLLGLMDNEQFF
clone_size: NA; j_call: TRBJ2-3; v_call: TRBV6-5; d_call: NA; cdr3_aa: CASSYGGSTDTQYF
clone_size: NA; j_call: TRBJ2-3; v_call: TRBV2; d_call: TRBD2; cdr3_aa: CASRIGLAGVREDTQYF
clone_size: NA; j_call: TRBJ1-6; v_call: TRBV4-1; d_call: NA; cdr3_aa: CASSQDVPGSPLHF